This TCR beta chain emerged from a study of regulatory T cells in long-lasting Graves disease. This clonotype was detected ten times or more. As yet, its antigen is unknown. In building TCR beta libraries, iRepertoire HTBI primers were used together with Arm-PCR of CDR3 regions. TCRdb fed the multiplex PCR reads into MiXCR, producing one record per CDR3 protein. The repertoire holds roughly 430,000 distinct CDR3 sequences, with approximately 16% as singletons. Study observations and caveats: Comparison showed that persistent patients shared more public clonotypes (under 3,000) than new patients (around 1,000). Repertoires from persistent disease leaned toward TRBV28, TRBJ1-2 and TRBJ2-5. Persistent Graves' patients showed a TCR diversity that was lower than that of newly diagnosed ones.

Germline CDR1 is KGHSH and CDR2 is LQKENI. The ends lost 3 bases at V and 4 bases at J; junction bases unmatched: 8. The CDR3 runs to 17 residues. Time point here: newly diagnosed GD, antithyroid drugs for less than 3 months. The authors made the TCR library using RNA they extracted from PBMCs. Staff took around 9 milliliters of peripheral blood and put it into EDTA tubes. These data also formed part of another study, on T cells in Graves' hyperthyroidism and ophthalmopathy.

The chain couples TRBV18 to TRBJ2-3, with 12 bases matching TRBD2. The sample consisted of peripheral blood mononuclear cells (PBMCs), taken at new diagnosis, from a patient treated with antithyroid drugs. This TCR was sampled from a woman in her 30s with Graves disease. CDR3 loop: CASSPETSGSSADTQYF. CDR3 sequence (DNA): TGTGCCAGCTCACCGGAGACTAGCGGGAGTTCGGCAGATACGCAGTATTTT.